This TCR beta chain derives from a study of blood T cells in healthy people across ages. Turning to the study itself: About one barcoded beta molecule per two T cells came from capture by template switching. Overall study results and limits: There was a strong correlation between TCR beta diversity and naive T cell percentage.

Turning to this clonotype: Its antigen is still unknown.

Together with a sample-barcoded 5' primer, a J-beta primer mix was included in a second PCR lasting roughly 6 to 12 cycles. Researchers report that each sample yielded at least 2.5 million CDR3-containing paired-end reads. One entry per CDR3 protein results from TCRdb running MiXCR on the 5' RACE reads. The sample holds about 940,000 distinct CDR3 sequences, around 48% seen once. V dropped 2 bases and J dropped 6 bases, with 14 bases sitting between them. This CDR3 spans 15 amino acids. CDR1 and CDR2 (germline): MNHEY, SVGAGI. Source material: blood. The sequence derives from a man in his thirties or forties in good health. This chain connects TRBV6-5 to TRBJ2-1; the D gene is possibly TRBD1 (5 bases). The CDR3 protein is CASSYMVTVANEQFF. The CDR3 DNA reads TGTGCCAGCAGTTACATGGTGACAGTAGCCAATGAGCAGTTCTTC.